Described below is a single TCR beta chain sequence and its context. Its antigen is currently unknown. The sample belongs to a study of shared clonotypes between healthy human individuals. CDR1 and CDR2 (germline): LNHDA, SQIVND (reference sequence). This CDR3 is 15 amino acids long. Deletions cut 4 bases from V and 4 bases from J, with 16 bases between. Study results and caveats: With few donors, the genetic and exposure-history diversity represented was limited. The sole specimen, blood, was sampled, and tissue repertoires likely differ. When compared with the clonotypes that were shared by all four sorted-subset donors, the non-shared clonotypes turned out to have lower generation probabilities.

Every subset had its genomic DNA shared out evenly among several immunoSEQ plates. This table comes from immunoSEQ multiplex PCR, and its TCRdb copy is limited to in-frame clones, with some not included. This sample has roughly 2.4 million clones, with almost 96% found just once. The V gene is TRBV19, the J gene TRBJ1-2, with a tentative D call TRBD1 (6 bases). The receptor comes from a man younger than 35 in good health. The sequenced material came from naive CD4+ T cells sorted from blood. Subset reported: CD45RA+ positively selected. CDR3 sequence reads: CASSNGGRIGYGYTF. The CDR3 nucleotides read TGTGCCAGTAGTAATGGGGGCAGGATCGGCTATGGCTACACCTTC.